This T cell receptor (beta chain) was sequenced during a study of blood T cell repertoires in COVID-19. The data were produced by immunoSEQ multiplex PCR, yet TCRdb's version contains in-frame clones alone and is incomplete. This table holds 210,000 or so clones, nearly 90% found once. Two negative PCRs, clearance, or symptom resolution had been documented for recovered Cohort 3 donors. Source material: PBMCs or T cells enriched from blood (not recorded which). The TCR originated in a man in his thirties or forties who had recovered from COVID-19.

CDR3: CASSLVGGSEKLFF. The CDR3 nucleotides read TGTGCCAGCAGCTTAGTGGGGGGTAGTGAAAAACTGTTTTTT. The rearrangement uses TRBV7-9 and TRBJ1-4; maybe TRBD1 (5 bases). Germline loops: CDR1 SEHNR, CDR2 FQNEAQ (reference sequence). V was clipped by 1 base and J by 7 bases, with 10 bases between them. This CDR3 region has 14 residues. The variable domain in full, completed from reference TRBV7-9 and TRBJ1-4, reads DTGVSQNPRHKITKRGQNVTFRCDPISEHNRLYWYRQTLGQGPEFLTYFQNEAQLEKSRLLSDRFSAERPKGSFSTLEIQRTEQGDSAMYLCASSLVGGSEKLFFGSGTQLSVL.